This T cell receptor beta chain was retrieved from a study of follicular helper T cells after annual influenza vaccination. Findings and caveats of the study: Rare clonotypes were missed; only about 9-23% of cells gave TCRB.

V was trimmed by 6 bases and J by 7 bases, leaving 18 bases between them. This CDR3 is built from 14 residues. CDR1 is ENHRY and CDR2 is SYGVKD in the germline V gene. Using immunoSEQ multiplex PCR, the repertoire was profiled, and TCRdb retains in-frame clones only, with some absent. This table holds around 2,500 clones, around 83% found once. For this clone: Its antigen is currently unknown.

The time point: 2015-2016 season, pre-vaccination. The specimen was CXCR5+ CD38- circulating T follicular helper cells from blood, collected on the day of influenza vaccination. Specified subset: circulating Tfh, non-naive CD4+CXCR5+PD-1+ (ICOS+CD38+ or ICOS-CD38-). The chain couples TRBV10-3 to TRBJ1-1; unclear D gene. The receptor was derived from an adult who received the influenza vaccine. CDR3 amino acids: CAIRNRGSVGEAFF. As DNA, the CDR3 is TGTGCCATCAGGAATAGAGGGAGTGTCGGTGAAGCTTTCTTT.